Below are 14 T cell receptor beta chains sequenced from a single sample in a study of shared clonotypes between healthy human individuals. Assay: immunoSEQ multiplex PCR; the TCRdb copy retains only in-frame clones and omits some. The data hold 2,500,000 or so clones, with roughly 92% observed a single time. Sequences were obtained from naive CD4+ T cells from PBMCs. Subset reported: CD45RA+ positively selected. The receptor set was obtained from a man aged 18 to 29 in good health. Some clones in this sample may be carry-over from other donors' samples.

J is TRBJ1-1 and V is TRBV6-6; D is uncertain. V was shortened by 5 bases and J by 11 bases, with 18 bases between the two germline ends. CDR1 MNHNY and CDR2 SVGAGI come from the germline V gene (reference sequence). The CDR3 runs to 13 residues. The CDR3 loop reads CASSLSYNLGAFF. In DNA form, the CDR3 reads TGTGCCAGCAGTCTTAGCTATAACCTGGGGGCTTTCTTT.

V gene TRBV11-2 combines with J gene TRBJ1-1; unclear D gene. The germline V gene has CDR1 SGHAT and CDR2 FQNNGV. The CDR3 extends over 15 amino acids. V lost 0 bases, J lost 3 bases, and 11 bases lay in between. DNA for the CDR3: TGTGCCAGCAGCTTAGACGGTGGAACGGACACTGAAGCTTTCTTT. Residues: CASSLDGGTDTEAFF.

This CDR3 reads CASSTGTEAYEQYF. Here the CDR3 DNA reads TGTGCCAGCAGCACCGGGACTGAAGCCTACGAGCAGTACTTC. V is TRBV7-6 and J is TRBJ2-7; D possibly corresponds to TRBD2 (6 bases). V dropped 5 bases and J dropped 2 bases, with 13 bases sitting between them. Germline CDR1 SGHVS, CDR2 FNYEAQ. The CDR3 length is 14 residues.

The table lists this clone with a count of one. The chain recombines TRBV5-1 with TRBJ1-4, with D unresolved. The CDR3 is 14 residues long. Trimming shortened V by 0 bases and J by 10 bases, and 13 bases separated the two germline ends. The V gene's germline CDR1 is SGHRS and CDR2 YFSETQ. The CDR3 reads CASSLAGEERKLFF. The CDR3 coding sequence is TGCGCCAGCAGCTTGGCTGGGGAGGAGAGAAAACTGTTTTTT.

The chain combines TRBV30 with TRBJ1-3; the D is unclear. Looked up from germline, CDR1 is GTSNPN and CDR2 is SVGIG (reference sequence). Trimming removed 5 bases at V and 4 bases at J, with 15 bases between. The CDR3 runs 14 residues. The CDR3 region has the DNA TGTGCCTGGGGGGTTGGGGTCGCCGGAAACACCATATATTTT. It specifies CAWGVGVAGNTIYF.

The V gene is TRBV6-5, the J gene TRBJ1-2; TRBD1 might be the D (5 bases). Germline CDR1 reads MNHEY; CDR2 reads SVGAGI. CDR3 length: 15 amino acids. V was pared by 2 bases and J by 7 bases, with 17 bases between. The CDR3 DNA follows: TGTGCCAGCAGTTACGCGGACCCCAGGGTTACTGGCTACACCTTC. Translation: CASSYADPRVTGYTF.

The chain is built from TRBV28 and TRBJ2-5; 7 positions agree with TRBD2. The V and J ends lost 6 bases and 9 bases, in that order; junction bases with no gene match: 16. There are 15 residues in the CDR3. Germline lookup yields CDR1 MDHEN and CDR2 SYDVKM. The CDR3 sequence: CASSIRLAPGKAQYF. The CDR3 region has the DNA TGTGCCAGCAGCATCCGACTAGCCCCAGGGAAGGCCCAGTACTTC. The complete variable domain, with remaining parts taken from reference TRBV28 and TRBJ2-5, reads DVKVTQSSRYLVKRTGEKVFLECVQDMDHENMFWYRQDPGLGLRLIYFSYDVKMKEKGDIPEGYSVSREKKERFSLILESASTNQTSMYLCASSIRLAPGKAQYFGPGTRLLVL.

The gene calls are TRBV6-5 and TRBJ2-2; TRBD2 might be the D (6 bases). The length of the CDR3 is 15 residues. Trimming cost V 2 bases and J 6 bases, with 13 bases left between them. The germline gives CDR1 MNHEY, CDR2 SVGAGI. DNA of the CDR3: TGTGCCAGCAGTTACCGTTCTAGCGAGTCCGGGGAGCTGTTTTTT. Its translation is CASSYRSSESGELFF.

The rearrangement links TRBV10-3 to TRBJ2-1, with TRBD2 matching 8 bases. CDR1 is ENHRY, CDR2 SYGVKD, per germline. Losses at the gene ends were 5 bases for V and 3 bases for J; bases not matched to a gene: 6. This CDR3 comprises 15 residues. CDR3 in amino acids: CAISREGGNYNEQFF. For the CDR3, the DNA is TGTGCCATCAGTCGGGAGGGCGGGAACTACAATGAGCAGTTCTTC.

The CDR3 coding sequence is TGCGCCAGCAGCCAAGGAGACAGGGAAGGCGATGGCTACACCTTC. Amino acid sequence: CASSQGDREGDGYTF. This chain uses TRBV4-3 with TRBJ1-2, with 7 bases identical to TRBD1. V lost 1 base, J lost 6 bases, and 8 bases stayed unmatched. CDR3 length: 15 amino acids. Per the germline V gene, CDR1 is LGHNA and CDR2 is YSLEER.

This sequence joins TRBV7-3 and TRBJ2-1; 10 bases fit TRBD2. Germline values: CDR1 SGHTA, CDR2 FQGTGA. V was pared by 2 bases and J by 1 base, with 5 bases of the junction left unmatched. This CDR3 contains 17 residues. The CDR3 DNA reads TGTGCCAGCAGCTTACGGGCTAGCGGGAGATCCTACAATGAGCAGTTCTTC. Translated, it gives CASSLRASGRSYNEQFF.

V usage is TRBV5-1 and J usage is TRBJ2-5; the match to TRBD2 covers 12 bases. This CDR3 has 17 amino acids. Unmatched junction bases numbered 9, after V lost 2 bases and J lost 4 bases. CDR1 and CDR2 (germline): SGHRS, YFSETQ. This chain's CDR3 is CASSFGLAGSGGETQYF. For the CDR3, the DNA is TGCGCCAGCAGCTTTGGACTAGCGGGAAGTGGTGGAGAGACCCAGTACTTC.

This chain uses TRBV11-3 with TRBJ2-1; 7 positions agree with TRBD2. CDR3 length: 16 residues. Germline assignment: CDR1 SGHNT and CDR2 YENEEA. V trimming: 5 bases; J trimming: 5 bases; junction bases outside the gene matches: 12. CDR3 in amino acids: CASSPSGSGTHNEQFF. As DNA, the CDR3 is TGTGCCAGCAGCCCTTCAGGGAGCGGGACCCACAATGAGCAGTTCTTC.

The rearrangement links TRBV5-1 to TRBJ2-7; D is unclear. The V gene's germline CDR1 is SGHRS and CDR2 YFSETQ. The CDR3 sequence is 14 residues long. V was pared by 1 base and J by 4 bases, with 12 bases between. In DNA, the CDR3 is TGCGCCAGCAGCTTGTGGCAGGAAGGATACGAGCAGTACTTC. Translating it yields CASSLWQEGYEQYF. The full variable domain, with the rest looked up from reference TRBV5-1 and TRBJ2-7, is KAGVTQTPRYLIKTRGQQVTLSCSPISGHRSVSWYQQTPGQGLQFLFEYFSETQRNKGNFPGRFSGRQFSNSRSEMNVSTLELGDSALYLCASSLWQEGYEQYFGPGTRLTVT.